These 18 T cell receptor beta chains were sequenced from one sample in a study of T cell repertoires in cytomegalovirus infection (dated by TCRdb to between 2018 and 2021). Sequenced using an Illumina HiSeq 1500. Clones were called with MiXCR by TCRdb after fastp trimmed the public reads at Q25, and only in-frame beta chains were retained. Identical CDR3 proteins give one entry, which carries the most common genes and DNA. Within this sample are some 150,000 distinct CDR3 sequences, with around a quarter of them counted one time only. Around 9.9% of the sample comes from the top ten. Sequenced: PBMCs. These receptors all stem from a human donor in good health (CMV status not recorded). Some clones in this sample may be carry-over from other donors' samples.

The rearrangement links TRBV29-1 to TRBJ2-5, with D unresolved. The CDR3 is 15 amino acids. Germline values: CDR1 SQVTM, CDR2 ANQGSEA. Trimming pared 2 bases from V and 1 base from J, leaving 14 bases between. The CDR3 coding sequence is TGCAGCGTTGAACCGATTTCTCTCTTCCAAGAGACCCAGTACTTC. Protein: CSVEPISLFQETQYF.

This clonotype was found a few times. The genes are TRBV25-1 and TRBJ1-2; 10 nucleotides align to TRBD1. The CDR3 contains 15 residues. V lost 3 bases, J lost 9 bases, and 10 bases stayed unmatched. Germline lookup yields CDR1 MGHDK and CDR2 SYGVNS. The CDR3 nucleotides are TGTGCCAGCAGTGACGCCGGGACAGGGGTTAGAAGCTACACCTTC. The encoded protein is CASSDAGTGVRSYTF.

The rearrangement joins TRBV23-1 to TRBJ1-4, with TRBD1 matching 9 bases. TRBV23-1 is labeled an ORF, and its function is uncertain. The CDR3 is 20 amino acids. Trimming took 0 bases from V and 7 from J; bases not matched to a gene: 18. The CDR3 DNA sequence: TGCGCCAGCAGTCAATCACCCAGCCCTCTCCGACAGGGGGAATTTGAAAAACTGTTTTTT. It is translated as CASSQSPSPLRQGEFEKLFF.

This clonotype was found a few times. The gene calls are TRBV4-1 and TRBJ1-2; no definite D call. The germline CDR1 and CDR2 sequences are MGHRA and YSYEKL. V was trimmed by 1 base and J by 7 bases, leaving 16 bases between them. This CDR3 has 15 residues. CDR3 region: CASSQGAIGGRGYTF. The CDR3 nucleotides read TGCGCCAGCAGCCAAGGTGCCATAGGAGGGCGTGGCTACACCTTC.

The rearrangement joins TRBV7-2 to TRBJ2-1; possible D gene TRBD2, 6 bases. V was pared by 5 bases and J by 6 bases, with 17 bases between. The CDR3 sequence is 15 residues long. Germline loops: CDR1 SGHTA, CDR2 FQGNSA. The CDR3 DNA sequence: TGTGCCAGCAGCATCTCCCGGGACTCAATCAATGAGCAGTTCTTC. It translates to CASSISRDSINEQFF.

As regards this clonotype: A junction boundary mismatches the germline segment, possibly from a read error. This chain links TRBV27 with TRBJ2-1; D may correspond to TRBD1 or TRBD2 (5 bases each). The CDR3 runs 15 residues. CDR1 MNHEY and CDR2 SMNVEV come from the germline V gene (reference sequence). CDR3 DNA: TGTGCCAGCAGCAAACTAGTTGGGGCCTACAATGAGCAGCTCTTC. Translation: CASSKLVGAYNEQLF.

This clonotype was detected only a few times. The chain employs TRBV2 and TRBJ1-5; 8 bases are shared with TRBD1. The CDR3 spans 14 residues. Germline CDR1 reads SNHLY; CDR2 reads FYNNEI. After removal of 5 bases from V and 6 bases from J, the junction contained 6 bases not matched to a gene. The CDR3 is CASSTQGAAQPQHF. In DNA form, the CDR3 reads TGTGCCAGCAGTACCCAGGGGGCGGCTCAGCCCCAGCATTTT.

This clonotype came up a few times. This chain links TRBV7-9 with TRBJ2-3; D unresolved. The germline V gene has CDR1 SEHNR and CDR2 FQNEAQ (reference sequence). The CDR3 is 13 amino acids. V lost 1 base, J lost 6 bases, and 8 bases lay in between. The CDR3 nucleotides read TGTGCCAGCAGCTTAGATCCGTGGGATACGCAGTATTTT. As protein: CASSLDPWDTQYF.

The rearrangement links TRBV5-1 to TRBJ2-3; 14 nucleotides line up with TRBD2. CDR1 and CDR2 from the germline V gene are SGHRS and YFSETQ. The CDR3 length is 15 residues. V shed 4 bases, J shed 5 bases, and the junction held 3 bases outside the gene matches. CDR3 loop: CASSPGLAGVDTQYF. The DNA for the CDR3 is TGCGCCAGCAGCCCGGGACTAGCGGGAGTAGATACGCAGTATTTT.

The rearrangement uses TRBV9 and TRBJ2-4; 14 bases match TRBD2. V dropped 4 bases and J dropped 0; count of bases not matched to a gene: 9. The V gene's germline CDR1 is SGDLS and CDR2 YYNGEE. The CDR3 spans 19 residues. CDR3 nucleotides: TGTGCCAGCAGCCCGGGGACTAGCGGGAGTTCCATAGCCAAAAACATTCAGTACTTC. It specifies CASSPGTSGSSIAKNIQYF.

As for this clonotype: This may be a read error, as it is one base from a much larger clone. The chain carries TRBV11-2 and TRBJ2-3; TRBD1 matches at 8 bases. Germline lookup yields CDR1 SGHAT and CDR2 FQNNGV. V shed 2 bases, J shed 8 bases, and the junction held 9 bases outside the gene matches. The CDR3 contains 15 residues. The CDR3 bases are TGTGCCAGCAGCTTACCGGGACAGGCCCCGACTACGCAGTATTTT. Its translation is CASSLPGQAPTTQYF.

This clonotype has a count of ten or more. This chain connects TRBV7-2 to TRBJ2-7; the match to TRBD2 covers 16 bases. V was pared by 5 bases and J by 3 bases, with 4 bases of the junction left unmatched. CDR1 and CDR2 from the germline V gene are SGHTA and FQGNSA. The CDR3 loop spans 16 amino acids. CDR3 sequence (DNA): TGTGCCAGCAGCCACGGGACTAGCGGGGGGGTCTACGAGCAGTACTTC. This encodes CASSHGTSGGVYEQYF.

This chain connects TRBV7-9 to TRBJ2-7; D is uncertain. Germline V gene sequence: CDR1 SEHNR, CDR2 FQNEAQ (reference sequence). Trimming cost V 2 bases and J 5 bases, with 10 bases left between them. The CDR3 length is 13 residues. For the CDR3, the DNA is TGTGCCAGCAGCTTACCGGGTGTCGACGAGCAGTACTTC. Encoded protein: CASSLPGVDEQYF.

The CDR3 nucleotides are TGCGCCAGCAAATCGGCAGGGGTGACCTACGAGCAGTACTTC. Protein: CASKSAGVTYEQYF. This chain uses TRBV5-1 with TRBJ2-7; possible D gene TRBD1, 6 bases. The V gene's germline CDR1 is SGHRS and CDR2 YFSETQ. The CDR3 is made up of 14 amino acids. Trimming pared 6 bases from V and 2 bases from J, leaving 15 bases between.

This chain joins TRBV11-2 and TRBJ2-7; D not resolved. Germline CDR1 SGHAT, CDR2 FQNNGV. V was cut by 4 bases and J by 3 bases, with 7 bases left in between. This CDR3 spans 12 amino acids. The CDR3 loop reads CASSSESYEQYF. In DNA, the CDR3 is TGTGCCAGCAGCTCAGAAAGCTACGAGCAGTACTTC.

The V call is TRBV6-5, the J call TRBJ1-2; 10 bases map to TRBD1. The CDR3 has 11 amino acids. CDR1 is MNHEY, CDR2 SVGAGI, per germline. Unmatched junction bases numbered 5, after V lost 11 bases and J lost 8 bases. The CDR3 region is CASGQGYGYTF. In nucleotides, the CDR3 is TGTGCCTCGGGACAGGGGTACGGCTACACCTTC.

This clonotype was observed a handful of times. The V call is TRBV20-1, the J call TRBJ2-3, with TRBD2 as a possible D gene (5 bases). V was shortened by 3 bases and J by 2 bases, with 9 bases between the two germline ends. The germline V gene encodes CDR1 DFQATT and CDR2 SNEGSKA (reference sequence). The CDR3 has 13 amino acids. The CDR3 DNA reads as TGCAGTGCTAGCGGGAATGTCACAGATACGCAGTATTTT. Translating gives CSASGNVTDTQYF.

V and J are TRBV28 and TRBJ2-1; D unresolved. Trimming cost V 7 bases and J 8 bases, with 9 bases left between them. This CDR3 is 11 amino acids long. Germline CDR1 is MDHEN and CDR2 is SYDVKM. Here the CDR3 DNA reads TGTGCCAGCAATATAAGCGATGAGCAGTTCTTC. Protein: CASNISDEQFF.